What follows are 18 T cell receptor beta chains derived from one specimen sequenced in a study of PD-L1 blockade in urothelial cancer. Time point noted: pretreatment peripheral blood. Sequenced by immunoSEQ multiplex PCR; TCRdb stores in-frame clones only, minus some. The table has tens of thousands of clones, 75% to 85% seen once; the top ten hold 5% to 7%. The starting material was PBMCs, obtained around atezolizumab (anti-PD-L1) treatment. Receptors were obtained from an older man with urothelial cancer.

The chain joins TRBV6-5 to TRBJ2-2; 8 bases align to TRBD1. CDR1 MNHEY and CDR2 SVGAGI come from the germline V gene. The trim removed 5 bases at V and 2 bases at J, leaving 1 base unmatched. The CDR3 has 14 amino acids. The chain's CDR3 is CASSDRGNTGELFF. In DNA form, the CDR3 reads TGTGCCAGCAGTGACAGGGGAAACACCGGGGAGCTGTTTTTT.

The V and J genes are TRBV30 and TRBJ1-2, with a tentative D call TRBD1 (5 bases). The germline V and J ends were trimmed by 1 base and 0 bases, with 6 bases remaining between them. The CDR3 extends over 13 amino acids. Germline V gives CDR1 GTSNPN, CDR2 SVGIG (reference sequence). CDR3: CAWSETANYGYTF. CDR3 in DNA: TGTGCCTGGAGTGAGACAGCTAACTATGGCTACACCTTC.

The chain links TRBV5-4 to TRBJ2-2; TRBD2 matches 8 bases. V gave up 4 bases and J gave up 4 bases; unmatched junction bases: 6. The CDR3 extends over 15 amino acids. CDR1 is SGHNT and CDR2 is YYREEE in the germline V gene (reference sequence). This chain's CDR3 is CASSTGRGTTGELFF. In DNA, the CDR3 is TGTGCCAGCAGCACCGGGAGGGGAACCACCGGGGAGCTGTTTTTT.

This rearrangement joins TRBV7-9 to TRBJ1-3, with TRBD1 as a possible D gene (5 bases). The CDR3 has 15 residues. Trimming removed 3 bases from V and 0 bases from J, with 9 bases in between. The germline V gene has CDR1 SEHNR and CDR2 FQNEAQ (reference sequence). CDR3 residues: CASSFDRVSGNTIYF. The CDR3 DNA sequence: TGTGCCAGCAGCTTCGACAGAGTCTCTGGAAACACCATATATTTT.

This clone was detected only once. V usage is TRBV5-5 and J usage is TRBJ1-4; D is perhaps TRBD1 (5 bases). Trimming removed 5 bases from V and 4 bases from J, with 9 bases in between. This CDR3 contains 13 residues. Germline values: CDR1 SGHKS, CDR2 YYEKEE (reference sequence). CDR3 nucleotides: TGTGCCAGCAGAAGACAGTTTAATGAAAAACTGTTTTTT. Translation gives CASRRQFNEKLFF.

The V gene is TRBV19, the J gene TRBJ2-1, with 11 bases aligning to TRBD2. The V gene end was trimmed by 3 bases and the J gene end by 7 bases; junction bases not matched to a gene: 5. The CDR3 is 15 amino acids. Germline CDR1 and CDR2: LNHDA and SQIVND (reference sequence). CDR3 in amino acids: CASSMSSGGVNEQFF. Here the CDR3 DNA reads TGTGCCAGTAGTATGAGTAGCGGGGGGGTTAATGAGCAGTTCTTC.

V is TRBV7-9 and J is TRBJ2-7; TRBD1 is a possible D gene (6 bases). The germline V and J ends were trimmed by 5 bases and 1 base, with 15 bases remaining between them. Germline V gives CDR1 SEHNR, CDR2 FQNEAQ (reference sequence). The CDR3 has 15 residues. DNA of the CDR3: TGTGCCAGCAGCCTACTCGGACAGACATCCTACGAGCAGTACTTC. Its protein product is CASSLLGQTSYEQYF. Full variable domain (rest looked up from reference TRBV7-9 and TRBJ2-7): DTGVSQNPRHKITKRGQNVTFRCDPISEHNRLYWYRQTLGQGPEFLTYFQNEAQLEKSRLLSDRFSAERPKGSFSTLEIQRTEQGDSAMYLCASSLLGQTSYEQYFGPGTRLTVT.

The table lists this clone with a count of one. V and J are TRBV11-2 and TRBJ1-2; 7 bases map to TRBD1. The germline V gene encodes CDR1 SGHAT and CDR2 FQNNGV. The CDR3 is 12 amino acids. With 7 bases clipped from V and 4 bases from J, the junction kept 3 bases outside the gene matches. The CDR3 sequence is CASTRQGYGYTF. The DNA of the CDR3 is TGTGCCAGCACCCGACAGGGCTATGGCTACACCTTC.

V usage is TRBV2 and J usage is TRBJ2-1; D gene unclear. This CDR3 region has 14 residues. CDR1 and CDR2 (germline): SNHLY, FYNNEI. V was clipped by 0 bases and J by 5 bases, with 8 bases between them. CDR3 sequence reads: CASSEARLNNEQFF. In DNA form, the CDR3 reads TGTGCCAGCAGTGAAGCTAGATTAAACAATGAGCAGTTCTTC. The variable domain in full, with the rest retrieved from reference TRBV2 and TRBJ2-1, is EPEVTQTPSHQVTQMGQEVILRCVPISNHLYFYWYRQILGQKVEFLVSFYNNEISEKSEIFDDQFSVERPDGSNFTLKIRSTKLEDSAMYFCASSEARLNNEQFFGPGTRLTVL.

The chain links TRBV9 to TRBJ2-2, with unresolved D. CDR3 length equals 14 residues. Germline assignment: CDR1 SGDLS and CDR2 YYNGEE. V shed 0 bases and J shed 4 bases, with 7 bases lying between them. This CDR3 reads CASSVEQTTGELFF. The CDR3 region has the DNA TGTGCCAGCAGCGTAGAACAGACCACCGGGGAGCTGTTTTTT.

In its sample, this clone was seen a few times. The chain carries TRBV29-1 and TRBJ1-1; D is perhaps TRBD1 (5 bases). CDR1 SQVTM and CDR2 ANQGSEA come from the germline V gene. The CDR3 is 13 residues long. V was pared by 6 bases and J by 6 bases, with 17 bases between. The CDR3 bases are TGCAGCGTCCTGAATTCAGGGAATCCTGAAGCTTTCTTT. Translating gives CSVLNSGNPEAFF.

The CDR3 protein is CASSRTGTSDYEQYF. CDR3 in DNA: TGTGCCAGCAGCCGAACCGGGACTAGCGACTACGAGCAGTACTTC. V is TRBV7-2 and J is TRBJ2-7, with 10 bases identical to TRBD2. CDR3 length: 15 residues. Looked up from germline, CDR1 is SGHTA and CDR2 is FQGNSA. The junction had 7 bases not matched to a gene; V was cut back by 5 bases and J by 3 bases. The entire variable domain, with the rest obtained from reference TRBV7-2 and TRBJ2-7, is as follows: GAGVSQSPSNKVTEKGKDVELRCDPISGHTALYWYRQSLGQGLEFLIYFQGNSAPDKSGLPSDRFSAERTGGSVSTLTIQRTQQEDSAVYLCASSRTGTSDYEQYFGPGTRLTVT.

The chain has TRBV14 and TRBJ1-4; 9 nucleotides align to TRBD1. The junction had 2 bases not matched to a gene; V was cut back by 1 base and J by 8 bases. The germline gives CDR1 SGHDN, CDR2 FVKESK. CDR3 length: 14 amino acids. CDR3: CASSQGTGAEKLFF. The CDR3 nucleotides are TGTGCCAGCAGCCAAGGGACAGGGGCCGAAAAACTGTTTTTT.

In its sample, this clone was seen once. The chain has TRBV9 and TRBJ2-1; TRBD2 agrees at 15 bases. The trim removed 4 bases at V and 6 bases at J, leaving 5 bases unmatched. The V gene's germline CDR1 is SGDLS and CDR2 YYNGEE. The CDR3 sequence is 16 residues long. Here the CDR3 reads CASSLGTSGGTNEQFF. The CDR3 region has the DNA TGTGCCAGCAGCTTAGGGACTAGCGGGGGGACCAATGAGCAGTTCTTC.

This clone was observed a handful of times. V gene TRBV6-5 combines with J gene TRBJ1-1; TRBD1 matches 10 bases. CDR3 length: 14 residues. Germline lookup yields CDR1 MNHEY and CDR2 SVGAGI. V trimming: 4 bases; J trimming: 5 bases; junction bases outside the gene matches: 4. The CDR3 sequence is CASSLRTGGTEAFF. CDR3 bases: TGTGCCAGCAGTTTGCGGACAGGGGGGACTGAAGCTTTCTTT.

The V and J genes are TRBV5-1 and TRBJ2-1; 8 bases agree with TRBD2. The V gene end was trimmed by 0 bases and the J gene end by 8 bases; junction bases not matched to a gene: 7. Germline lookup yields CDR1 SGHRS and CDR2 YFSETQ. The CDR3 consists of 15 residues. As DNA, the CDR3 is TGCGCCAGCAGCTTGGATGGGACTAGTTTCGATGAGCAGTTCTTC. This codes for CASSLDGTSFDEQFF.

This chain connects TRBV9 to TRBJ1-2; D ambiguous. The V gene's germline CDR1 is SGDLS and CDR2 YYNGEE. The CDR3 totals 16 residues. V was shortened by 0 bases and J by 6 bases, with 18 bases between the two germline ends. The CDR3 here is CASSVAPRGGFDGYTF. CDR3 bases: TGTGCCAGCAGCGTAGCCCCCCGTGGAGGGTTTGATGGCTACACCTTC.

This sequence joins TRBV19 and TRBJ1-1, with TRBD1 matching 9 bases. The CDR3 has 15 residues. V dropped 7 bases and J dropped 0; count of bases not matched to a gene: 6. Germline V gives CDR1 LNHDA, CDR2 SQIVND (reference sequence). The CDR3 nucleotides are TGTGCCAGTAAGATTGGACAGGGGATGAACACTGAAGCTTTCTTT. Protein sequence: CASKIGQGMNTEAFF.